The 30 T cell receptor beta chains reported below all come from one sample, sequenced in a study of blood T cell repertoires in COVID-19. Method: immunoSEQ multiplex PCR; TCRdb's copy keeps in-frame clones and lacks some. The table has about 87,000 clones, roughly 84% seen once. Specimen: peripheral blood. Receptor source: an elderly woman with COVID-19, enrolled during active disease.

The chain combines TRBV3-1 (or the pseudogene TRBV3-2) with TRBJ2-3; 9 positions agree with TRBD2. The CDR3 has 16 amino acids. Unmatched junction bases numbered 8, after V lost 3 bases and J lost 4 bases. Looked up from germline, CDR1 is LGHDT and CDR2 is YNNKEL (reference sequence). The CDR3 DNA reads as TGTGCCAGCAGCCACCGCGGGGGGGCCAGCTCAGATACGCAGTATTTT. It specifies CASSHRGGASSDTQYF.

In this sample, this clone turned up once. This sequence joins TRBV29-1 and TRBJ2-1; no reliable D call. Trimming removed 1 base at V and 2 bases at J, with 9 bases between. The CDR3 has 14 amino acids. Germline CDR1 SQVTM, CDR2 ANQGSEA. The chain's CDR3 is CSVEVAVPYNEQFF. The CDR3 region has the DNA TGCAGCGTTGAAGTGGCGGTACCCTACAATGAGCAGTTCTTC.

The rearrangement uses TRBV9 and TRBJ1-3, with D perhaps matching TRBD1 (5 bases). Trimming took off 2 bases at V and 2 bases at J, with 11 bases between the two ends. Per the germline V gene, CDR1 is SGDLS and CDR2 is YYNGEE. CDR3 length: 15 residues. CDR3 loop: CASSVAGSAGNTIYF. CDR3 sequence (DNA): TGTGCCAGCAGCGTTGCAGGGTCCGCTGGAAACACCATATATTTT. The full variable domain, in which reference TRBV9 and TRBJ1-3 provide the parts outside the CDR3, is DSGVTQTPKHLITATGQRVTLRCSPRSGDLSVYWYQQSLDQGLQFLIQYYNGEERAKGNILERFSAQQFPDLHSELNLSSLELGDSALYFCASSVAGSAGNTIYFGEGSWLTVV.

The chain joins TRBV6-1 to TRBJ2-2, with TRBD2 identical over 8 bases. CDR3 length: 15 residues. Unmatched junction bases numbered 5, after V lost 2 bases and J lost 6 bases. CDR1 MNHNS and CDR2 SASEGT come from the germline V gene. CDR3 in DNA: TGTGCCAGCAGTGAAAAGGTCGGGGGGGCCGGGGAGCTGTTTTTT. Its protein is CASSEKVGGAGELFF.

With regard to this clone: One end of the junction does not line up with germline, which may come from a read error. The V call is TRBV10-3, the J call TRBJ2-5; 10 bases line up with TRBD2. This CDR3 region has 15 residues. CDR1 and CDR2 (germline): ENHRY, SYGVKD. This CDR3 is CATDLAGGDLETRYF. DNA of the CDR3: TGTGCTACAGATTTAGCGGGGGGCGATTTAGAGACCCGGTACTTC.

The chain joins TRBV19 to TRBJ2-1; 8 bases are shared with TRBD1. The J segment lost 3 bases and the V segment lost 6 bases, leaving 10 bases of the junction unmatched. Germline CDR1 LNHDA, CDR2 SQIVND (reference sequence). This CDR3 contains 16 residues. CDR3 nucleotide sequence: TGTGCCAGTAGGGGTCGAGGACAGGGTGGCTACAATGAGCAGTTCTTC. Translating gives CASRGRGQGGYNEQFF.

This clone was seen more than once but under ten times. For the CDR3, the DNA is TGTGCCAGTGGACTAGCGGGGGTGGATACGCAGTATTTT. Its translation is CASGLAGVDTQYF. The chain couples TRBV2 to TRBJ2-3, with 13 bases lining up with TRBD2. V shed 9 bases, J shed 6 bases, and the junction held 3 bases outside the gene matches. The CDR3 contains 13 residues. Germline V gene lookup returns CDR1 SNHLY and CDR2 FYNNEI.

The chain employs TRBV2 and TRBJ2-3; D may be TRBD2 (6 bases). The germline V and J ends were trimmed by 3 bases and 10 bases, with 20 bases remaining between them. The CDR3 loop spans 15 amino acids. Germline V CDR1 and CDR2: SNHLY, FYNNEI. The CDR3 DNA reads as TGTGCCAGCAGTGAGACTAGTGAGTCCCCTCACGCGCAGTATTTT. Its translation: CASSETSESPHAQYF.

The chain carries TRBV19 and TRBJ2-1; TRBD2 matches at 7 bases. Germline V gene sequence: CDR1 LNHDA, CDR2 SQIVND (reference sequence). The ends lost 6 bases at V and 6 bases at J; junction bases unmatched: 8. CDR3 length: 14 residues. The CDR3 spells CASSRLAEFNEQFF. The DNA for the CDR3 is TGTGCCAGTAGCCGGCTAGCGGAATTCAATGAGCAGTTCTTC.

This clone was recorded a few times. The rearrangement links TRBV18 to TRBJ2-1, with 13 nucleotides matching TRBD2. J gave up 8 bases and V 3 bases, and 10 bases lay outside the gene matches. Germline V gene sequence: CDR1 KGHSH, CDR2 LQKENI. CDR3 length equals 17 residues. This CDR3 is CASSPWTSGSLWDEQFF. The CDR3 DNA sequence: TGTGCCAGCTCACCCTGGACTAGCGGGAGTCTATGGGATGAGCAGTTCTTC.

J is TRBJ2-7 and V is TRBV27, with 7 bases identical to TRBD1. The CDR3 extends over 17 amino acids. V was clipped by 2 bases and J by 2 bases; unmatched bases: 12. From germline, CDR1 is MNHEY and CDR2 SMNVEV (reference sequence). The CDR3 sequence: CASSLKGALVFPYEQYF. The CDR3, as DNA: TGTGCCAGCAGTTTAAAGGGGGCGCTCGTTTTTCCCTACGAGCAGTACTTC.

V gene TRBV2 combines with J gene TRBJ2-2, with a tentative D call TRBD2 (5 bases). CDR1 is SNHLY, CDR2 FYNNEI, per germline. This CDR3 comprises 21 residues. Trimming shortened V by 8 bases and J by 6 bases, and 37 bases separated the two germline ends. The CDR3 spells CASLGWASVGRPTLSPGELFF. The CDR3 DNA reads as TGTGCCAGCCTCGGGTGGGCCTCTGTGGGGAGACCTACGTTAAGTCCCGGGGAGCTGTTTTTT. The full variable domain, in which reference TRBV2 and TRBJ2-2 provide the parts outside the CDR3, is EPEVTQTPSHQVTQMGQEVILRCVPISNHLYFYWYRQILGQKVEFLVSFYNNEISEKSEIFDDQFSVERPDGSNFTLKIRSTKLEDSAMYFCASLGWASVGRPTLSPGELFFGEGSRLTVL.

The chain uses TRBV5-1 and TRBJ2-1, with a tentative D call TRBD2 (6 bases). Looked up from germline, CDR1 is SGHRS and CDR2 is YFSETQ. This CDR3 comprises 13 residues. V lost 0 bases and J 15 bases, leaving 16 bases between the germline ends. CDR3 protein: CASSLEGPSVPFF. Written as DNA, the CDR3 is TGCGCCAGCAGCTTGGAGGGGCCTAGCGTACCGTTCTTC.

The rearrangement links TRBV11-1 to TRBJ2-7; perhaps TRBD1 as D (5 bases). Trimming took 2 bases from V and 6 from J, leaving 17 bases between them. In germline, CDR1 is SGHAT, CDR2 FQDESV (reference sequence). CDR3 size: 15 residues. The DNA for the CDR3 is TGTGCCAGCAGCTTATTGGCCCAGGGTAGGGGCGAGCAGTACTTC. Residues: CASSLLAQGRGEQYF.

J is TRBJ2-3 and V is TRBV7-3; TRBD2 aligns across 9 bases. With 2 bases clipped from V and 4 bases from J, the junction kept 4 bases outside the gene matches. The germline CDR1 and CDR2 sequences are SGHTA and FQGTGA. The CDR3 loop spans 15 amino acids. This CDR3 reads CASSLGGGGPDTQYF. In DNA, the CDR3 is TGTGCCAGCAGCTTAGGCGGGGGGGGCCCAGATACGCAGTATTTT.

The V and J genes are TRBV6-5 and TRBJ2-1, with D uncertain. The CDR3 length is 15 residues. V lost 6 bases and J 7 bases, leaving 19 bases between the germline ends. Germline V gene data show CDR1 as MNHEY and CDR2 as SVGAGI. The CDR3 is CASSRRLSDQNEQFF. CDR3 bases: TGTGCCAGCAGCCGGCGGCTGTCGGATCAAAATGAGCAGTTCTTC.

This clone was counted only a few times. In DNA form, the CDR3 reads TGTGCCACTCGGGGCACGAGCGGGAGTATTGAGCAGTTCTTC. Translated: CATRGTSGSIEQFF. This chain uses TRBV24-1 with TRBJ2-1; 8 positions match TRBD2. J was trimmed by 9 bases and V by 10 bases; bases with no gene match: 13. This CDR3 has 14 amino acids. From germline, CDR1 is KGHDR and CDR2 SFDVKD.

The chain couples TRBV18 to TRBJ1-1, with no clear D. The germline CDR1 and CDR2 sequences are KGHSH and LQKENI. Trimming took off 2 bases at V and 3 bases at J, with 22 bases between the two ends. The length of the CDR3 is 18 residues. The CDR3: CASSPISPRGVRDTEAFF. The CDR3 DNA follows: TGTGCCAGCTCACCAATAAGTCCCCGGGGAGTGAGGGACACTGAAGCTTTCTTT.

The V and J genes are TRBV19 and TRBJ2-1; the D gene is possibly TRBD2 (5 bases). The germline gives CDR1 LNHDA, CDR2 SQIVND (reference sequence). The germline V and J ends were trimmed by 1 base and 10 bases, with 11 bases remaining between them. This CDR3 spans 13 amino acids. CDR3 DNA: TGTGCCAGTAGTATAGTCGGGGTAAACGAGCAGTTCTTC. Its translation: CASSIVGVNEQFF.

V and J are TRBV6-9 and TRBJ2-7; D may be TRBD1 (5 bases). CDR3 length: 16 amino acids. Trimming cost V 5 bases and J 5 bases, with 22 bases left between them. Germline V CDR1 and CDR2: MNHGY, SVAAGI. The CDR3 DNA is TGTGCCAGCAGTCCGTATAGGAAGCAGGGTAGAAACGAGCAGTACTTC. It encodes CASSPYRKQGRNEQYF.

The chain carries TRBV3-1 (or the pseudogene TRBV3-2) and TRBJ2-5; 10 bases match TRBD2. V was clipped by 4 bases and J by 12 bases; unmatched bases: 2. Germline V CDR1 and CDR2: LGHDT, YNNKEL (reference sequence). The CDR3 extends over 11 amino acids. CDR3 DNA: TGTGCCAGCAGCCTTAGCGGGGGGAAGTACTTC. Its protein product is CASSLSGGKYF.

This clone was recorded only once. This rearrangement joins TRBV2 to TRBJ1-2, with 7 bases that match TRBD1. The CDR3 runs to 12 residues. The V gene's germline CDR1 is SNHLY and CDR2 FYNNEI. V shed 7 bases, J shed 8 bases, and the junction held 7 bases outside the gene matches. The chain's CDR3 is CASIRQGRGYTF. The CDR3 DNA follows: TGTGCCAGCATAAGACAGGGTAGGGGCTACACCTTC.

This chain connects TRBV7-9 to TRBJ2-7, with 7 bases aligning to TRBD1. CDR3 length equals 13 residues. Germline V gene sequence: CDR1 SEHNR, CDR2 FQNEAQ (reference sequence). Germline trimming cut 5 bases from V and 6 bases from J; bases unmatched to any gene: 7. This chain's CDR3 is CASSPRTGIEQYF. The CDR3 coding sequence is TGTGCCAGCAGCCCGAGGACAGGAATCGAGCAGTACTTC.

The CDR3 sequence: CASSHYRDSYEQYF. For the CDR3, the DNA is TGTGCCAGCTCACACTACAGGGATTCCTACGAGCAGTACTTC. The chain joins TRBV18 to TRBJ2-7, with a tentative D call TRBD1 (6 bases). The germline CDR1 and CDR2 sequences are KGHSH and LQKENI. The CDR3 is 14 amino acids. V gave up 4 bases and J gave up 1 base, with 11 bases separating them.

The chain carries TRBV5-1 and TRBJ2-7; D not certain. The V end lost 6 bases, the J end lost 4 bases, and 8 bases lay between the germline ends. CDR3 length: 11 residues. CDR1 is SGHRS, CDR2 YFSETQ, per germline. DNA for the CDR3: TGCGCCAGCACACGACATTACGAGCAGTACTTC. It codes for CASTRHYEQYF.

This clone was picked up a small number of times. This chain joins TRBV7-9 and TRBJ2-1; D is ambiguous. CDR3 length: 11 residues. Between the trimmed V and J ends, which lost 5 bases and 9 bases, there was a span of 8 bases. Germline V gives CDR1 SEHNR, CDR2 FQNEAQ (reference sequence). CDR3 protein: CASSPTTEQFF. The DNA of the CDR3 is TGTGCCAGCAGCCCCACAACTGAGCAGTTCTTC.

This chain joins TRBV18 and TRBJ2-1; TRBD2 matches at 10 bases. Germline assignment: CDR1 KGHSH and CDR2 LQKENI. The CDR3 sequence is 13 residues long. J was trimmed by 7 bases and V by 3 bases; bases with no gene match: 0. The CDR3 loop reads CASSPTSGNEQFF. The DNA for the CDR3 is TGTGCCAGCTCACCGACTAGCGGGAATGAGCAGTTCTTC. Full variable domain (remainder filled in from reference TRBV18 and TRBJ2-1): NAGVMQNPRHLVRRRGQEARLRCSPMKGHSHVYWYRQLPEEGLKFMVYLQKENIIDESGMPKERFSAEFPKEGPSILRIQQVVRGDSAAYFCASSPTSGNEQFFGPGTRLTVL.

The chain uses TRBV9 and TRBJ2-1, with D tentatively TRBD1 (5 bases). V lost 3 bases and J lost 12, with 13 bases in between. Germline V gene lookup returns CDR1 SGDLS and CDR2 YYNGEE. There are 12 residues in the CDR3. The CDR3 DNA is TGTGCCAGCAGCGGGCAGGGTCTCAGGCAGTTCTTC. It specifies CASSGQGLRQFF. The whole variable domain, remainder taken from reference TRBV9 and TRBJ2-1, is DSGVTQTPKHLITATGQRVTLRCSPRSGDLSVYWYQQSLDQGLQFLIQYYNGEERAKGNILERFSAQQFPDLHSELNLSSLELGDSALYFCASSGQGLRQFFGPGTRLTVL.

This chain connects TRBV12-3 or TRBV12-4 to TRBJ2-7; a weak D match, TRBD2 (5 bases). The CDR3 covers 13 residues. The ends were cut back, 3 bases at V and 0 bases at J, with 6 bases in the middle. The CDR3 loop reads CASSFEGSYEQYF. The CDR3 bases are TGTGCCAGCAGTTTTGAGGGCTCCTACGAGCAGTACTTC.

The chain's CDR3 is CASSLARLAEQFF. CDR3 bases: TGTGCCAGCAGCTTAGCCCGCCTAGCTGAGCAGTTCTTC. V is TRBV7-2 and J is TRBJ2-1; weak D call: TRBD2 (5 bases). The CDR3 is made up of 13 amino acids. The V gene lost 0 bases and the J gene lost 9 bases, with 9 bases spanning the gap. Germline V CDR1 and CDR2: SGHTA, FQGNSA.